These 12 T cell receptor beta chains were sequenced from one sample in a study of OX40 agonist ivuxolimab in advanced cancers. Assay: immunoSEQ multiplex PCR; the TCRdb copy retains only in-frame clones and omits some. The sample yields 60,000 to 100,000 clones, roughly 84% seen once. The material sequenced was CD4+ or CD8+ T cells sorted from blood, taken in a trial of the OX40 agonist ivuxolimab. The receptors here all came from an adult with an advanced solid tumor such as melanoma, head and neck, liver or kidney cancer.

The chain joins TRBV2 to TRBJ2-3; D gene uncertain. Per the germline V gene, CDR1 is SNHLY and CDR2 is FYNNEI. This CDR3 has 13 amino acids. The ends were cut back, 7 bases at V and 2 bases at J, with 10 bases in the middle. As DNA, the CDR3 is TGTGCCAGCATCCGGGCGGCCACAGATACGCAGTATTTT. As protein: CASIRAATDTQYF.

The chain combines TRBV6-4 with TRBJ1-1; 7 bases line up with TRBD1. The CDR3 sequence is 15 residues long. Germline V gene sequence: CDR1 MRHNA, CDR2 SNTAGT. V shed 6 bases and J 11 bases; nucleotides not matched to a gene: 18. The CDR3 protein is CASSPSGRGRFYAFF. Written as DNA, the CDR3 is TGTGCCAGCAGCCCTTCGGGCAGGGGGAGGTTTTATGCTTTCTTT.

The genes are TRBV5-1 and TRBJ1-5, with D perhaps matching TRBD1 (5 bases). The CDR3 runs 15 residues. The germline V gene encodes CDR1 SGHRS and CDR2 YFSETQ. Trimming stripped 4 bases from V and 4 bases from J, with 15 bases between. The CDR3 protein is CASSRDGQPNQPQHF. CDR3 sequence (DNA): TGCGCCAGCAGCCGGGACGGACAACCAAATCAGCCCCAGCATTTT.

The rearrangement links TRBV7-9 to TRBJ2-2; TRBD1 matches at 7 bases. V lost 7 bases and J lost 3; bases outside the gene matches: 17. The CDR3 is 18 amino acids. Germline CDR1 reads SEHNR; CDR2 reads FQNEAQ (reference sequence). The CDR3: CASTSTGVISVDTGELFF. Written as DNA, the CDR3 is TGTGCCAGCACCAGTACAGGGGTTATTTCCGTGGACACCGGGGAGCTGTTTTTT. Together with reference TRBV7-9 and TRBJ2-2, the CDR3 gives the full variable domain: DTGVSQNPRHKITKRGQNVTFRCDPISEHNRLYWYRQTLGQGPEFLTYFQNEAQLEKSRLLSDRFSAERPKGSFSTLEIQRTEQGDSAMYLCASTSTGVISVDTGELFFGEGSRLTVL.

CDR3 sequence (DNA): TGTGCCAGCAGCTTGGGTAGAGGGACTGGAAACACCATATATTTT. This translates into CASSLGRGTGNTIYF. The V gene is TRBV5-6, the J gene TRBJ1-3; D is uncertain. V was clipped by 0 bases and J by 2 bases, with 9 bases between them. This CDR3 is built from 15 residues. Germline V gene data show CDR1 as SGHDT and CDR2 as YYEEEE.

The chain couples TRBV4-2 to TRBJ1-2, with TRBD1 matching 12 bases. Per the germline V gene, CDR1 is LGHNA and CDR2 is YNFKEQ. The V and J ends lost 7 bases and 3 bases, in that order; junction bases with no gene match: 6. The length of the CDR3 is 15 residues. The CDR3 spells CASTSGTGGYYGYTF. The CDR3 DNA reads as TGTGCCAGCACCTCAGGGACAGGGGGCTACTATGGCTACACCTTC.

The V gene is TRBV7-3, the J gene TRBJ2-2; the match to TRBD2 covers 9 bases. Unmatched junction bases numbered 2, after V lost 3 bases and J lost 6 bases. The CDR3 extends over 14 amino acids. CDR1 and CDR2 (germline): SGHTA, FQGTGA. The chain's CDR3 is CASSFSGRAGELFF. CDR3 DNA: TGTGCCAGCAGCTTTAGCGGGAGAGCCGGGGAGCTGTTTTTT.

The gene calls are TRBV19 and TRBJ1-4, with D possibly being TRBD1 (5 bases). V was pared by 5 bases and J by 3 bases, with 16 bases between. From germline, CDR1 is LNHDA and CDR2 SQIVND (reference sequence). The CDR3 covers 16 residues. Written as DNA, the CDR3 is TGTGCCAGTAGTCCCTACCAGGGCAGTTCTAATGAAAAACTGTTTTTT. It encodes CASSPYQGSSNEKLFF.

This chain connects TRBV11-3 to TRBJ1-1; D is undetermined. Trimming took off 4 bases at V and 0 bases at J, with 15 bases between the two ends. Germline V CDR1 and CDR2: SGHNT, YENEEA. The CDR3 spans 16 residues. The CDR3 region is CASSCGPSPMNTEAFF. CDR3 DNA: TGTGCCAGCAGCTGCGGACCGAGCCCCATGAACACTGAAGCTTTCTTT.

This chain joins TRBV2 and TRBJ1-5; 9 bases are a match to TRBD1. Per germline, CDR1 SNHLY and CDR2 FYNNEI. The CDR3 consists of 17 residues. With V trimmed by 6 bases and J by 0 bases, 9 bases remained unmatched. The CDR3: CASRSTGTGFSNQPQHF. CDR3 DNA sequence: TGTGCCAGCAGAAGCACCGGGACAGGGTTTAGCAATCAGCCCCAGCATTTT.

The CDR3 DNA reads as TGTGCCAGCAGCTTAGACGCCGGAATCACAGATACGCAGTATTTT. Residues: CASSLDAGITDTQYF. The chain combines TRBV7-9 with TRBJ2-3, with D uncertain. Looked up from germline, CDR1 is SEHNR and CDR2 is FQNEAQ (reference sequence). This CDR3 is 15 amino acids long. The V end lost 1 base, the J end lost 2 bases, and 10 bases lay between the germline ends.

The CDR3 is CASSFQGVTGANVLTF. Written as DNA, the CDR3 is TGTGCCAGCAGTTTCCAAGGGGTTACTGGGGCCAACGTCCTGACTTTC. The V call is TRBV28, the J call TRBJ2-6; TRBD1 might be the D (5 bases). This CDR3 is built from 16 residues. Looked up from germline, CDR1 is MDHEN and CDR2 is SYDVKM. V gave up 3 bases and J gave up 2 bases, with 11 bases separating them.